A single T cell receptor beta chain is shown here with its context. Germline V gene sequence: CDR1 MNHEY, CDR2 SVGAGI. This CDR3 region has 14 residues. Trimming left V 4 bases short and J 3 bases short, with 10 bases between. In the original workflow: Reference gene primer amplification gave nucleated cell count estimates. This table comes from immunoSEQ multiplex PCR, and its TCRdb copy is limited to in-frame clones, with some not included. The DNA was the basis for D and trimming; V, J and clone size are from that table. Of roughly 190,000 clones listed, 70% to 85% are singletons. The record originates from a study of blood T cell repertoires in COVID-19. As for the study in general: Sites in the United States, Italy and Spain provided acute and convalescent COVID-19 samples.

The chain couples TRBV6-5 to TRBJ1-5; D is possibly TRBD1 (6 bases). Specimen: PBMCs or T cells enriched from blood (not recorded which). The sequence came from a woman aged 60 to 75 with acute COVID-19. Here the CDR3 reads CASSSSGANQPQHF. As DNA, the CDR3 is TGTGCCAGCAGTTCGTCAGGGGCCAATCAGCCCCAGCATTTT.